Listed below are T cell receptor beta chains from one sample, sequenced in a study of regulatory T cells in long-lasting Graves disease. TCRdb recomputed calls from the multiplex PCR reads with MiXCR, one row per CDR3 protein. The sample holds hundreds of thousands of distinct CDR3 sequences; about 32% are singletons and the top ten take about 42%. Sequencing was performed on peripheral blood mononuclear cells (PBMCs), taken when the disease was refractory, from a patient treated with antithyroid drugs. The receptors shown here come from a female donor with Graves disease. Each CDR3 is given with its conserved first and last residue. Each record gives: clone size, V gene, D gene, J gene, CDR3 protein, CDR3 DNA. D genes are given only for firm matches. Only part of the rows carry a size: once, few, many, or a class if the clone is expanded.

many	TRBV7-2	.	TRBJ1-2	CASSLAGRTYGYTF	TGTGCCAGCAGCTTAGCCGGCAGGACCTATGGCTACACCTTC
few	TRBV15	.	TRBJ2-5	CATSRDRVRQETQYF	TGTGCCACCAGCAGAGATCGGGTTAGACAAGAGACCCAGTACTTC
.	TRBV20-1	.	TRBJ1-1	CSASGRGGGTEAFF	TGCAGTGCTAGTGGGCGGGGGGGTGGCACTGAAGCTTTCTTT
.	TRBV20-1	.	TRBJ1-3	CSAREDTSTSSGNTIYF	TGCAGTGCCCGGGAAGATACGTCGACCAGCTCTGGAAACACCATATATTTT
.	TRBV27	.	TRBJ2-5	CASSFTGQIQETQYF	TGTGCCAGCAGTTTTACCGGACAGATACAAGAGACCCAGTACTTC
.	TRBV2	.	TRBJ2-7	CASTENRYEQYF	TGTGCCAGCACCGAAAATCGCTACGAGCAGTACTTC
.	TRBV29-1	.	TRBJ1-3	CSVEGGLSGNTIYF	TGCAGCGTTGAAGGCGGACTCTCTGGAAACACCATATATTTT
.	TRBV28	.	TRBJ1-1	CASSLLAQNTEAFF	TGTGCCAGCAGCTTACTCGCCCAGAACACTGAAGCTTTCTTT
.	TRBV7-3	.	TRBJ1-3	CASSQDGVSGNTIYF	TGCGCCAGCAGCCAAGATGGGGTCTCTGGAAACACCATATATTTT
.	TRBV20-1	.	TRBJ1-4	CSAVGATNEKLFF	TGCAGTGCTGTGGGGGCAACTAATGAAAAACTGTTTTTT
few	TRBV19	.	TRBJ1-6	CASSRNDYFNSPLHF	TGTGCCAGTAGTAGGAACGACTACTTCAATTCACCCCTCCACTTT
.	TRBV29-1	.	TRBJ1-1	CSVGRNTEAFF	TGCAGCGTCGGACGAAACACTGAAGCTTTCTTT
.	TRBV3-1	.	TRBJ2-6	CASSQGDTSGANVLTF	TGTGCCAGCAGCCAAGGGGACACCTCTGGGGCCAACGTCCTGACTTTC
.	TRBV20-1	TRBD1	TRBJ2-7	CSAWPGGAEQYF	TGCAGTGCTTGGCCAGGGGGCGCCGAGCAGTACTTC
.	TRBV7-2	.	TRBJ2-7	CAGPLDTLPYEQYF	TGTGCCGGCCCGCTGGATACCTTGCCCTACGAGCAGTACTTC
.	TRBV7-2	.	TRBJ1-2	CASSLDHSRDYGYTF	TGTGCCAGCAGCTTAGACCACAGCCGGGACTATGGCTACACCTTC
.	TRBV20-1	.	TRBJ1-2	CSAAFVRPGHYGYTF	TGCAGTGCTGCCTTTGTACGCCCGGGCCACTATGGCTACACCTTC
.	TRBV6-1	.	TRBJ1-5	CASSEEGNSNQPQHF	TGTGCCAGCAGTGAAGAAGGGAATAGCAATCAGCCCCAGCATTTT
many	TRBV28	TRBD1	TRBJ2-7	CASSLLTGEAYEQYF	TGTGCCAGCAGTCTACTGACAGGGGAGGCCTACGAGCAGTACTTC
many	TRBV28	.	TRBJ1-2	CASSFNTGTANYGYTF	TGTGCCAGCAGTTTTAACACAGGAACCGCTAACTATGGCTACACCTTC
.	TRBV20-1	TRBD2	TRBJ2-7	CSAGGRLGEQYF	TGCAGTGCTGGCGGGAGGCTTGGCGAGCAGTACTTC
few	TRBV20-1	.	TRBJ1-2	CSAPAQGNYGYTF	TGCAGTGCCCCGGCTCAGGGGAACTATGGCTACACCTTC
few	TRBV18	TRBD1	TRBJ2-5	CASSPPTGGETQYF	TGTGCCAGCTCACCACCTACAGGGGGAGAGACCCAGTACTTC
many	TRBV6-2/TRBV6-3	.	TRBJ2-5	CASSYRSGAGETQYF	TGTGCCAGCAGTTACCGCTCGGGGGCGGGAGAGACCCAGTACTTC
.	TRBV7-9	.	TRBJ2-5	CASSLSGAPEETQYF	TGTGCCAGCAGCCTATCCGGGGCCCCCGAAGAGACCCAGTACTTC
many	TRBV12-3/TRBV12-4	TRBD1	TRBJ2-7	CASRDRGNYEQYF	TGTGCCAGCAGAGACAGGGGAAACTACGAGCAGTACTTC
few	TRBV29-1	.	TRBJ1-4	CSVFSTGLQKLFF	TGCAGCGTTTTCTCGACGGGGTTACAAAAACTGTTTTTT
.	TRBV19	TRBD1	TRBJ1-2	CASDKGQARAGYTF	TGTGCCAGTGACAAAGGACAGGCGCGTGCTGGCTACACCTTC
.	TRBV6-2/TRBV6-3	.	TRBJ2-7	CASSESLRAGEYEQYF	TGTGCCAGCAGTGAAAGCCTCCGAGCAGGAGAATACGAGCAGTACTTC
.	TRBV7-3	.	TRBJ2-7	CASSLNGQGIDEQYF	TGTGCCAGCAGCTTAAACGGGCAGGGTATCGACGAGCAGTACTTC
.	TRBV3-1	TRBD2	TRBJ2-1	CASSPKLAGRNEQFF	TGTGCCAGCAGCCCCAAGTTAGCGGGAAGGAATGAGCAGTTCTTC
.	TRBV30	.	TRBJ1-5	CAWSAGTGNNQPQHF	TGTGCCTGGAGTGCGGGAACAGGGAACAATCAGCCCCAGCATTTT
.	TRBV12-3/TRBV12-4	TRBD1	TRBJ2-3	CASSPRQGSTDTQYF	TGTGCCAGCAGTCCCCGACAGGGTAGCACAGATACGCAGTATTTT
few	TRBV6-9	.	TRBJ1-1	CASSYTTMNTEAFF	TGTGCCAGCAGTTACACAACTATGAACACTGAAGCTTTCTTT
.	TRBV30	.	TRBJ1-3	CAWSERRNTIYF	TGTGCCTGGAGTGAACGGCGAAACACCATATATTTT
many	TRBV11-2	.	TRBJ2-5	CASRPVKGYQETQYF	TGTGCCAGCAGGCCGGTAAAGGGGTACCAAGAGACCCAGTACTTC
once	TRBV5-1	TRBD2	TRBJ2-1	CASSFTSGRDNEQFF	TGCGCCAGCAGCTTCACTAGCGGGAGGGACAATGAGCAGTTCTTC
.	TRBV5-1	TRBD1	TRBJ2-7	CASSLETGGAEQYF	TGCGCCAGCAGCTTGGAGACAGGGGGCGCCGAGCAGTACTTC
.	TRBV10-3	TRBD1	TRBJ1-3	CAAGTGGSGNTIYF	TGTGCCGCCGGGACAGGGGGCTCTGGAAACACCATATATTTT
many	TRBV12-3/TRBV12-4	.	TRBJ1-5	CASSDNPHQPQHF	TGTGCCAGCAGTGACAATCCCCATCAGCCCCAGCATTTT
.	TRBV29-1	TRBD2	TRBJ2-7	CSAVSSGRSYSRYEQYF	TGCAGCGCCGTCAGTAGCGGGAGGTCCTACTCGCGCTACGAGCAGTACTTC
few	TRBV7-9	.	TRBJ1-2	CASSNDPIVGGYTF	TGTGCCAGCAGCAACGACCCAATCGTCGGGGGCTACACCTTC
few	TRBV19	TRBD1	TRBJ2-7	CASSLTGVSYEQYF	TGTGCCAGTAGCTTAACAGGGGTCTCCTACGAGCAGTACTTC
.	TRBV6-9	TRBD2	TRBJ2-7	CASSYSVSGKRGAYEQYF	TGTGCCAGCAGTTACAGTGTGTCGGGTAAACGGGGGGCCTACGAGCAGTACTTC
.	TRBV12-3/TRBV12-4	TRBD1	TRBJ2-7	CASSLAGQGHEQYF	TGTGCCAGCAGTCTCGCGGGACAGGGTCACGAGCAGTACTTC
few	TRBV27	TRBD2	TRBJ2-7	CASSLSYLAGGAGDEQYF	TGTGCCAGCAGTTTAAGTTACCTAGCGGGAGGTGCAGGGGACGAGCAGTACTTC
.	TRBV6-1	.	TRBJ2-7	CASSRDSTGEQYF	TGTGCCAGCAGTCGAGACAGTACGGGAGAGCAGTACTTC
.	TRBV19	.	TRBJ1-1	CASSRSVNTEAFF	TGTGCCAGTAGTCGGTCCGTGAACACTGAAGCTTTCTTT
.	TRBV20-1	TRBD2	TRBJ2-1	CSARGLAGNEQFF	TGCAGTGCTAGGGGACTAGCCGGCAATGAGCAGTTCTTC
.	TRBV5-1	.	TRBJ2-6	CASSLAGGANVLTF	TGCGCCAGCAGCTTGGCGGGTGGGGCCAACGTCCTGACTTTC
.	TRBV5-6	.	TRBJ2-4	CASSSLAEGVAKNIQYF	TGTGCCAGCAGCTCCCTGGCCGAGGGGGTAGCCAAAAACATTCAGTACTTC
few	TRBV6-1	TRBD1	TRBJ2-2	CASSKGTGGSTGELFF	TGTGCCAGCAGTAAGGGGACAGGGGGCAGCACCGGGGAGCTGTTTTTT
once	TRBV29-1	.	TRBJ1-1	CSVGVGPEAFF	TGCAGCGTTGGGGTGGGGCCTGAAGCTTTCTTT
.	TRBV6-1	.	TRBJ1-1	CASELEGWRPEAFF	TGTGCCAGCGAGCTGGAGGGGTGGCGGCCTGAAGCTTTCTTT
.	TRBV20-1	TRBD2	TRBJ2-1	CSASRTSGSSYNEQFF	TGCAGTGCTAGCCGGACTAGCGGGAGCTCCTACAATGAGCAGTTCTTC
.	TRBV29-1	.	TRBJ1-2	CSVTAGYGYTF	TGCAGCGTGACGGCGGGCTATGGCTACACCTTC
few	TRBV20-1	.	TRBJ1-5	CSARVASNQPQHF	TGCAGTGCTAGAGTGGCCAGCAATCAGCCCCAGCATTTT
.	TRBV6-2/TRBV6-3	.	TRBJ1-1	CASSYSQGPPTSTEAFF	TGTGCCAGCAGTTACTCGCAGGGACCCCCAACAAGTACTGAAGCTTTCTTT